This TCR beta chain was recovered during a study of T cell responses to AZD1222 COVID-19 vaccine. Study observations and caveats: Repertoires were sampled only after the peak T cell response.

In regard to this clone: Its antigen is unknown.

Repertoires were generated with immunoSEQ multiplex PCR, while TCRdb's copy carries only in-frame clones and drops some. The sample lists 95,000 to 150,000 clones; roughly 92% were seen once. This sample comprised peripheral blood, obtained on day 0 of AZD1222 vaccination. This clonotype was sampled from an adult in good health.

The chain's CDR3 is CASSENPDRASPLHF. The CDR3 DNA follows: TGTGCCAGCAGTGAAAACCCGGACAGGGCTTCACCCCTCCACTTT. V is TRBV6-1 and J is TRBJ1-6; 8 bases align to TRBD1. The CDR3 runs to 15 residues. Unmatched junction bases numbered 6, after V lost 2 bases and J lost 9 bases. CDR1 MNHNS and CDR2 SASEGT come from the germline V gene.